This TCR beta chain came from a study of radiation and T cells in renal cell carcinoma. At the level of the study: Nephrectomy followed 15 Gy stereotactic body radiation by 4 weeks.

Method: immunoSEQ multiplex PCR; TCRdb's copy keeps in-frame clones and lacks some. The repertoire consists of about 91,000 clones, with approximately 83% occurring once and the leading ten covering roughly 7%. Turning to this clone: The antigen is unknown.

The study, taken as a whole, reports: From baseline, blood top tumor clonotypes peaked at 2 weeks post-radiation.

This CDR3 has 15 residues. The V end lost 5 bases, the J end lost 0 bases, and 12 bases lay between the germline ends. The germline gives CDR1 SGHVS, CDR2 FNYEAQ. The time point here: baseline pretreatment blood. Regarding treatment: 15 Gy SBRT to primary tumor, nephrectomy 4 weeks later. The tumor was a clear cell renal cell carcinoma. The sample consisted of blood, taken from a patient whose treatment included radiotherapy and nephrectomy. This chain links TRBV7-6 with TRBJ2-3; D might be TRBD2 (6 bases). The clonotype comes from a man aged 55 to 70 with renal cell carcinoma. Written as DNA, the CDR3 is TGTGCCAGCAGCCTTAGCGGTCCTAGCACAGATACGCAGTATTTT. Amino acid sequence: CASSLSGPSTDTQYF.